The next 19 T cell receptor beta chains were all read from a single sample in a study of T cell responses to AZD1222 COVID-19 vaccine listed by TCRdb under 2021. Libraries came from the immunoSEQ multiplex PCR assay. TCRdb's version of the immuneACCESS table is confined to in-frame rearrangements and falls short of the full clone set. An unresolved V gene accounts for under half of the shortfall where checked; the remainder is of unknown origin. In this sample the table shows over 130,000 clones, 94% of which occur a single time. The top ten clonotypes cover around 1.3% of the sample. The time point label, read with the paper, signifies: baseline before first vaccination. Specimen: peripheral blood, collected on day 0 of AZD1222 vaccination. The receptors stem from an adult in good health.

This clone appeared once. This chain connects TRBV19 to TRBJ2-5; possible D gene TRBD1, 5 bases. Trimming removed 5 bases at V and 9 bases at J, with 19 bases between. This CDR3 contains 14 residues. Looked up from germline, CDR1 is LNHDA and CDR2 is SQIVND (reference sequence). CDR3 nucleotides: TGTGCCAGTAGTGTTGGGAACCCCTCCAGGGCCCAGTACTTC. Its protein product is CASSVGNPSRAQYF. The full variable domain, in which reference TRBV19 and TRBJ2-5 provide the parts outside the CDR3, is DGGITQSPKYLFRKEGQNVTLSCEQNLNHDAMYWYRQDPGQGLRLIYYSQIVNDFQKGDIAEGYSVSREKKESFPLTVTSAQKNPTAFYLCASSVGNPSRAQYFGPGTRLLVL.

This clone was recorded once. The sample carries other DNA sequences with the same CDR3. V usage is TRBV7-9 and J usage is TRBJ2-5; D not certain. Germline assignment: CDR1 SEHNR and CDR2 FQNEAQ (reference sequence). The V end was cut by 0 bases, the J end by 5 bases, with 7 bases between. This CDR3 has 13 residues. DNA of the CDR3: TGTGCCAGCAGCTTAGCGGGTGTGGAGACCCAGTACTTC. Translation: CASSLAGVETQYF.

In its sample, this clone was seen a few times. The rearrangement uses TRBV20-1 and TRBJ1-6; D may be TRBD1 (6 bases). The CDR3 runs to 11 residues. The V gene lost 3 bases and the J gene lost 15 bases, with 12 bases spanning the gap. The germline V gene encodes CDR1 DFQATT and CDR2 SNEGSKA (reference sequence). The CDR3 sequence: CSARDSAFLHF. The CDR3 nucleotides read TGCAGTGCTAGGGACAGTGCTTTCCTCCACTTT.

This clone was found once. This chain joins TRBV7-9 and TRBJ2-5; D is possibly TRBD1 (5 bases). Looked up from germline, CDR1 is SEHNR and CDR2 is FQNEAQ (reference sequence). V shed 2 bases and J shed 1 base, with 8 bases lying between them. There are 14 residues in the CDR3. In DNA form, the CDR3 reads TGTGCCAGCAGCTTACAGGGTTCCCAAGAGACCCAGTACTTC. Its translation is CASSLQGSQETQYF.

The CDR3 DNA follows: TGTGCCAGCTCACTCTCCGACATCTATGGCTACACCTTC. Its translation: CASSLSDIYGYTF. The chain combines TRBV18 with TRBJ1-2, with unresolved D. The V and J ends lost 4 bases and 4 bases respectively, with 10 bases between them. This CDR3 spans 13 amino acids. Germline values: CDR1 KGHSH, CDR2 LQKENI.

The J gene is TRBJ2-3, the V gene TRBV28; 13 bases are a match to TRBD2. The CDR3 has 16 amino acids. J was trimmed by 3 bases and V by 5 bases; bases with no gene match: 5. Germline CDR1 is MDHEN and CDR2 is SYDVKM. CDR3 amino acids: CASSQGTSGTTDTQYF. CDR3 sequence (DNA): TGTGCCAGCAGTCAGGGGACTAGCGGGACGACAGATACGCAGTATTTT.

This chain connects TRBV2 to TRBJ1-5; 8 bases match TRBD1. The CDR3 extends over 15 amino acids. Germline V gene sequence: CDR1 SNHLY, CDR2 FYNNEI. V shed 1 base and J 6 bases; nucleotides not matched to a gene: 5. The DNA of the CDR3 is TGTGCCAGCAGTGAAGTGGCAGGGGGCGGTCAGCCCCAGCATTTT. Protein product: CASSEVAGGGQPQHF.

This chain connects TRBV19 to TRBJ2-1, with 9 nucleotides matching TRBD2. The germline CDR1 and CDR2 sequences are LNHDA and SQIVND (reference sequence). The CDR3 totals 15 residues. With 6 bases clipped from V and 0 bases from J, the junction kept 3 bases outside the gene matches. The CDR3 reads CASRSLAGSYNEQFF. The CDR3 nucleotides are TGTGCCAGTAGATCACTAGCGGGCTCCTACAATGAGCAGTTCTTC.

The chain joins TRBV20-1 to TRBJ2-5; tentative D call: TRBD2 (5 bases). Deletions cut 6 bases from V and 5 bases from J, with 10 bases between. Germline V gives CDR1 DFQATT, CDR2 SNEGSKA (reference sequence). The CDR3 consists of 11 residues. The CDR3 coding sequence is TGCAGTGCCGGCGGGCCGGAGACCCAGTACTTC. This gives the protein CSAGGPETQYF.

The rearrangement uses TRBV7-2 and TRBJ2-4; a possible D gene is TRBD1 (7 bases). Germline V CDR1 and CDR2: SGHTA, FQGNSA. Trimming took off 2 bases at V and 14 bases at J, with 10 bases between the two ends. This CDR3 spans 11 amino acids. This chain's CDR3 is CASSLQGGKYF. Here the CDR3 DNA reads TGTGCCAGCAGCTTACAGGGGGGAAAGTACTTC.

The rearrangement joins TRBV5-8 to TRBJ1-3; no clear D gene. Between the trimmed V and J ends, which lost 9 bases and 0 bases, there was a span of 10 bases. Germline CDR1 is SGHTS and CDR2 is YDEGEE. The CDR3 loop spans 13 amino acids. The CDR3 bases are TGTGCCATGAAAAGCTTCTCTGGAAACACCATATATTTT. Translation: CAMKSFSGNTIYF.

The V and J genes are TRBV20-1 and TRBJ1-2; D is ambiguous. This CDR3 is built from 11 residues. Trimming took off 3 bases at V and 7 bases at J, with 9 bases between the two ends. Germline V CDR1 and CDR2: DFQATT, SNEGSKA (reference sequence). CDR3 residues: CSARSRIGYTF. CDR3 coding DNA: TGCAGTGCTAGGTCAAGGATTGGCTACACCTTC.

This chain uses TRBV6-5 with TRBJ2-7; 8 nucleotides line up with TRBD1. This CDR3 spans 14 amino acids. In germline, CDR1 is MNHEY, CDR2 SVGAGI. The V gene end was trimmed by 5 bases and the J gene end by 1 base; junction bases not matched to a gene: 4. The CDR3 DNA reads TGTGCCAGCAGTCGGGACAGGCAGTCCTACGAGCAGTACGTC. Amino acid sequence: CASSRDRQSYEQYV.

CDR3 sequence: CASSLGAESGNTIYF. CDR3 DNA sequence: TGTGCCAGCAGCTTAGGAGCAGAGTCTGGAAACACCATATATTTT. The chain uses TRBV7-9 and TRBJ1-3; the D is unclear. This CDR3 is built from 15 residues. Trimming left V 1 base short and J 1 base short, with 8 bases between. Looked up from germline, CDR1 is SEHNR and CDR2 is FQNEAQ (reference sequence).

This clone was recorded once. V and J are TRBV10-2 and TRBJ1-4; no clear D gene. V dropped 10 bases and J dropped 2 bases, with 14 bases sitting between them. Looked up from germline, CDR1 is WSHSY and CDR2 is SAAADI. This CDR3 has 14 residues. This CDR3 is CATQRRVTNEKLFF. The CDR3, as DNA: TGCGCCACCCAACGGAGGGTGACTAATGAAAAACTGTTTTTT.

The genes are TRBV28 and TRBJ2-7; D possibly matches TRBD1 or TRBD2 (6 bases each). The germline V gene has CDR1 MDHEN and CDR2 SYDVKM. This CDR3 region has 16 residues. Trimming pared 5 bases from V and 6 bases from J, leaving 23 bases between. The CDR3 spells CASSLAVGGLGGEQYV. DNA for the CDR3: TGTGCCAGCAGTCTCGCAGTTGGGGGGCTAGGGGGCGAGCAGTACGTC.

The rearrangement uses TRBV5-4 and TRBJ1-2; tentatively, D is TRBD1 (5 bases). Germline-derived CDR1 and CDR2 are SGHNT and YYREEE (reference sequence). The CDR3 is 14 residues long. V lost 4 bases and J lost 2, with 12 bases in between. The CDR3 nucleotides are TGTGCCAGCAGCCTCGACAGAAGAAACTATGGCTACACCTTC. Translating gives CASSLDRRNYGYTF.

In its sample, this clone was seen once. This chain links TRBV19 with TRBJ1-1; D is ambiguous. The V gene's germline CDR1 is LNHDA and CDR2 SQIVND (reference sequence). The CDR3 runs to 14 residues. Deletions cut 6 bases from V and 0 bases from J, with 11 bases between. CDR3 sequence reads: CASSQSYMNTEAFF. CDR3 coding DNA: TGTGCCAGTAGCCAAAGTTACATGAACACTGAAGCTTTCTTT.

The CDR3 nucleotides are TGTGCCTGGAGTGGTGACAGATCCAATCAGCCCCAGCATTTT. Translation: CAWSGDRSNQPQHF. This rearrangement joins TRBV30 to TRBJ1-5; TRBD1 might be the D (5 bases). CDR3 size: 14 residues. Germline loops: CDR1 GTSNPN, CDR2 SVGIG (reference sequence). The ends were cut back, 1 base at V and 3 bases at J, with 10 bases in the middle.